This record covers a single TCR beta chain. Germline V gene data show CDR1 as MNHEY and CDR2 as SVGAGI. The CDR3 length is 15 residues. The junction had 7 bases not matched to a gene; V was cut back by 7 bases and J by 8 bases. The data were obtained in a study of T cell responses to AZD1222 COVID-19 vaccine. Clones were sequenced by immunoSEQ multiplex PCR, and TCRdb holds only the in-frame ones, with some missing. The sample contains 75,000 to 85,000 clones, about 90% of which appear only once. The rearrangement joins TRBV6-5 to TRBJ2-1; TRBD2 matches 14 bases. The sample consisted of peripheral blood, taken on day 0 of AZD1222 vaccination. This TCR came from an adult in good health. The CDR3, as DNA: TGTGCCAGCACCGCCTCGGGACTAGCGGGGGATGAGCAGTTCTTC. It translates to CASTASGLAGDEQFF.